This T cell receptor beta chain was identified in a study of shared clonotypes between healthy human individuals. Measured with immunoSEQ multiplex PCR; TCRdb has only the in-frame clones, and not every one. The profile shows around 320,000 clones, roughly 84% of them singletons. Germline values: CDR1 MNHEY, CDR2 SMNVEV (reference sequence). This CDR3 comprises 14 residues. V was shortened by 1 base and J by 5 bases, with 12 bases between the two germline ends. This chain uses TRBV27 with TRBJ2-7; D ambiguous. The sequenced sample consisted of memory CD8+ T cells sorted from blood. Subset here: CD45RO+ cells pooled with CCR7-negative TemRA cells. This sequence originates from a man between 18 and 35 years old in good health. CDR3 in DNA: TGTGCCAGCAGTTTATTAGGGAACAGCAACGAGCAGTACTTC. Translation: CASSLLGNSNEQYF.